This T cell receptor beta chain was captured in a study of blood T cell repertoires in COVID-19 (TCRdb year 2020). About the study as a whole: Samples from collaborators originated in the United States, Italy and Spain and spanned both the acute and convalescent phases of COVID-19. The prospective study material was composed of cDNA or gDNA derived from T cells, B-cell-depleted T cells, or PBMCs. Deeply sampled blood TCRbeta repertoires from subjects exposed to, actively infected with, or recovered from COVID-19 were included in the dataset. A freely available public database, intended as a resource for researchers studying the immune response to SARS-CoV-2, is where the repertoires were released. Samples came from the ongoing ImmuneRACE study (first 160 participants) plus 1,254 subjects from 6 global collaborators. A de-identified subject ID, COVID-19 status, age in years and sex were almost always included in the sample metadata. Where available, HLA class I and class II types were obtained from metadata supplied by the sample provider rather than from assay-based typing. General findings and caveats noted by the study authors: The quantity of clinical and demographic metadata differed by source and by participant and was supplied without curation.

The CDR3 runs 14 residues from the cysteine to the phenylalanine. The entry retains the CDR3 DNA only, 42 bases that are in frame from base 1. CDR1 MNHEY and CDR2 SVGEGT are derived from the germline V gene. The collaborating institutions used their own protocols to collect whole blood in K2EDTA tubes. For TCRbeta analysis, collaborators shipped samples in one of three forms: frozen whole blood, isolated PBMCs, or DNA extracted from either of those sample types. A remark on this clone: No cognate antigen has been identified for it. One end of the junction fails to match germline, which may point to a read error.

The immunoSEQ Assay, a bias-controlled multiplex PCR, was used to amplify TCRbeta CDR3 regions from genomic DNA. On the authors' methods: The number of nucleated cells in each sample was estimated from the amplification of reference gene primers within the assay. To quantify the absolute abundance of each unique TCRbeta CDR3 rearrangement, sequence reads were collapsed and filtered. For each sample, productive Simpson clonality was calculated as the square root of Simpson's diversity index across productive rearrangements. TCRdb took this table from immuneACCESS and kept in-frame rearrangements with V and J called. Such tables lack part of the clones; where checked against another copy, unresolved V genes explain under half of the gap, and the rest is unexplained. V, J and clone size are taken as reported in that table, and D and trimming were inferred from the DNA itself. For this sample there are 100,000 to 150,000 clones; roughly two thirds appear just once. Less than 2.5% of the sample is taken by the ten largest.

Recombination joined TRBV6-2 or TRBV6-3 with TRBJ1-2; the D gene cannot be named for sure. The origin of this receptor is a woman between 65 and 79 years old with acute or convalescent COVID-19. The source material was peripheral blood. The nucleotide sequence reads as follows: TGTGCCAGCAATTACGACATATCGGCCCATGGCTACACCTTC. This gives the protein CASNYDISAHGYTF.